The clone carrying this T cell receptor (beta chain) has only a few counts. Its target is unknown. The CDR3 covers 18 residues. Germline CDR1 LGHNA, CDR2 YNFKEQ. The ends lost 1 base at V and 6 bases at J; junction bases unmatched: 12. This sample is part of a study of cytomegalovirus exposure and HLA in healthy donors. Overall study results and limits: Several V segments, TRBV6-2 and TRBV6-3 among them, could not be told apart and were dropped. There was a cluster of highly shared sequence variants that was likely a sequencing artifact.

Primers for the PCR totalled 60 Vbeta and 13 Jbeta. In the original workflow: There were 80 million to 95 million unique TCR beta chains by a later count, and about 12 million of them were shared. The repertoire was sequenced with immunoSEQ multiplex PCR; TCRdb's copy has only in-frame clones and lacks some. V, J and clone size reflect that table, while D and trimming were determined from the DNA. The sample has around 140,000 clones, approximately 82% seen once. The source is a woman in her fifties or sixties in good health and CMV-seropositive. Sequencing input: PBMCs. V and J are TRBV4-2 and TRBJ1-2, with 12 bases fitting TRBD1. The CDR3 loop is CASSQGAGQGATSDGYTF. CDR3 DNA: TGTGCCAGCAGCCAAGGGGCGGGACAGGGGGCTACCAGTGATGGCTACACCTTC.